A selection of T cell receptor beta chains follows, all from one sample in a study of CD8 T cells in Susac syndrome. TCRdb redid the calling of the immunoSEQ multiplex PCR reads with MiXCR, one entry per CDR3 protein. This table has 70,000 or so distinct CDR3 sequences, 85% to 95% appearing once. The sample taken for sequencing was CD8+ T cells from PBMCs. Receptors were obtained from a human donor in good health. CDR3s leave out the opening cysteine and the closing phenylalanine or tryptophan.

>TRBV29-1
SVEGGQGKTGANVLT
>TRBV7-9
ASSPREGNEQY
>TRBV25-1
ASSESTSNLYGYT
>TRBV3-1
ASSPRGGGASNEQF
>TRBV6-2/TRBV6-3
ASGGGWSYNEQF
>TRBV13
ASSLTGDRYEQY
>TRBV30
AWSPIRDREEKLF
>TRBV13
ASSSADTQY
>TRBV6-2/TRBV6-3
ASSGGQGDAGELF
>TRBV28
ASVSRGGRNEQF